This TCR beta chain appears in the sequencing data of a study of identical twins. TCRdb recomputed calls from the 5' RACE reads with MiXCR, one row per CDR3 protein. The profile shows around 510,000 distinct CDR3 sequences, approximately 15% of them singletons. V was pared by 0 bases and J by 0 bases, with 7 bases between. Germline V gene data show CDR1 as SGHRS and CDR2 as YFSETQ. The CDR3 totals 15 residues. This clonotype was detected ten times or more. These sequences were also reported in another study, on yellow fever vaccine responses in identical twins. That paper notes: Each twin's T cell response to the vaccine was reported to look partly convergent and partly personalized.

The TCR comes from a woman aged 18-29 years in good health. Material for sequencing was CD4+ T cells sorted from blood. The rearrangement joins TRBV5-1 to TRBJ2-1, with unresolved D. The CDR3 sequence: CASSLEASSYNEQFF. The CDR3 region has the DNA TGCGCCAGCAGCTTGGAGGCCAGCTCCTACAATGAGCAGTTCTTC.